The 22 T cell receptor beta chains listed next were all sequenced from one sample in a study of blood T cell repertoires in COVID-19. Assay used: immunoSEQ multiplex PCR; TCRdb lists only in-frame clones, some missing. The data hold roughly 24,000 clones, with around 90% observed a single time. Source material: peripheral blood. These receptors all come from a man aged 65 to 79 with COVID-19, enrolled during active disease.

The chain has TRBV5-1 and TRBJ2-5, with D maybe TRBD1 (7 bases). Trimming removed 4 bases at V and 4 bases at J, with 17 bases between. The germline gives CDR1 SGHRS, CDR2 YFSETQ. This CDR3 spans 15 amino acids. CDR3 region: CASSPRQGLGETQYF. For the CDR3, the DNA is TGCGCCAGCAGCCCGCGACAGGGACTCGGAGAGACCCAGTACTTC.

The V and J genes are TRBV3-1 (or the pseudogene TRBV3-2) and TRBJ2-7; tentatively, D is TRBD1 (5 bases). Looked up from germline, CDR1 is LGHDT and CDR2 is YNNKEL (reference sequence). With 0 bases removed from V and 7 bases from J, the gap between germline ends came to 16 bases. The CDR3 has 15 amino acids. CDR3 sequence reads: CASSQDQDWAGEQYF. As DNA, the CDR3 is TGTGCCAGCAGCCAAGATCAGGATTGGGCAGGGGAGCAGTACTTC.

The CDR3 loop reads CASSPGVDTEAFF. The CDR3 DNA reads TGTGCCAGCAGCCCGGGGGTAGACACTGAAGCTTTCTTT. The chain carries TRBV4-2 and TRBJ1-1, with TRBD1 as a possible D gene (5 bases). With 4 bases removed from V and 3 bases from J, the gap between germline ends came to 9 bases. Germline values: CDR1 LGHNA, CDR2 YNFKEQ. There are 13 residues in the CDR3.

The chain recombines TRBV6-1 with TRBJ1-3, with D hard to call. The germline V gene has CDR1 MNHNS and CDR2 SASEGT. V was trimmed by 2 bases and J by 0 bases, leaving 17 bases between them. This CDR3 has 18 amino acids. CDR3 coding DNA: TGTGCCAGCAGTGAACTCCCACCCTTGCAGCGCTCTGGAAACACCATATATTTT. This translates into CASSELPPLQRSGNTIYF.

The CDR3 bases are TGTGCCAGCAGCTCGGGACAGGCTTTCTCCTACGAGCAGTACTTC. Protein product: CASSSGQAFSYEQYF. This chain uses TRBV7-2 with TRBJ2-7; 8 positions match TRBD1. The CDR3 covers 15 residues. CDR1 is SGHTA and CDR2 is FQGNSA in the germline V gene. The J segment lost 0 bases and the V segment lost 4 bases, leaving 5 bases of the junction unmatched.

A note on this clone: Relative to the germline gene, one junction end is altered; a read error may explain this. The genes are TRBV6-5 and TRBJ2-1; TRBD1 might be the D (5 bases). The CDR3 loop spans 11 amino acids. The germline V gene encodes CDR1 MNHEY and CDR2 SVGAGI. The CDR3 DNA reads as TGTACCAGCAGATCAGGGAATGAGCAGTTCTTC. Its translation: CTSRSGNEQFF.

The chain carries TRBV7-6 and TRBJ2-2; TRBD2 aligns across 10 bases. CDR1 is SGHVS and CDR2 is FNYEAQ in the germline V gene. The junction had 4 bases not matched to a gene; V was cut back by 2 bases and J by 4 bases. The CDR3 length is 16 residues. CDR3: CASSLLLAGPTGELFF. In DNA, the CDR3 is TGTGCCAGCAGCTTATTACTAGCGGGGCCCACCGGGGAGCTGTTTTTT.

This clone is a singleton in its sample. This chain joins TRBV20-1 and TRBJ1-1; the D gene is possibly TRBD1 (5 bases). CDR3 length: 11 residues. CDR1 DFQATT and CDR2 SNEGSKA come from the germline V gene (reference sequence). Between the trimmed V and J ends, which lost 6 bases and 1 base, there was a span of 6 bases. CDR3 sequence (DNA): TGCAGTGCGGGGCAGAACACTGAAGCTTTCTTT. Amino acid sequence: CSAGQNTEAFF.

The chain couples TRBV7-9 to TRBJ2-7, with 7 bases identical to TRBD1. With 6 bases clipped from V and 3 bases from J, the junction kept 11 bases outside the gene matches. CDR3 size: 15 residues. Germline CDR1 is SEHNR and CDR2 is FQNEAQ (reference sequence). CDR3 bases: TGTGCCAGCAGTTCAATCCGGGACAGTAACTACGAGCAGTACTTC. As protein: CASSSIRDSNYEQYF.

The chain recombines TRBV18 with TRBJ1-2; a possible D gene is TRBD1 (5 bases). Germline V CDR1 and CDR2: KGHSH, LQKENI. The CDR3 spans 16 residues. Deletions cut 3 bases from V and 6 bases from J, with 20 bases between. CDR3 DNA: TGTGCCAGCTCACCGCGGCAGGGTAAAGGTGGCGATGGCTACACCTTC. It codes for CASSPRQGKGGDGYTF.

The gene calls are TRBV5-1 and TRBJ1-1; D is unresolved. Between the trimmed V and J ends, which lost 1 base and 0 bases, there was a span of 4 bases. The CDR3 has 13 residues. The germline V gene has CDR1 SGHRS and CDR2 YFSETQ. The chain's CDR3 is CASSLTVNTEAFF. CDR3 sequence (DNA): TGCGCCAGCAGCTTGACGGTGAACACTGAAGCTTTCTTT.

V is TRBV5-4 and J is TRBJ1-6; D gene ambiguous. V was clipped by 1 base and J by 8 bases, with 16 bases between them. The CDR3 covers 16 residues. Germline values: CDR1 SGHNT, CDR2 YYREEE (reference sequence). DNA for the CDR3: TGTGCCAGCAGCTTGACTGGTTTCGGAGCCTATTCACCCCTCCACTTT. As protein: CASSLTGFGAYSPLHF.

The chain employs TRBV7-2 and TRBJ1-2; D unclear. The V and J ends lost 5 bases and 2 bases respectively, with 18 bases between them. Germline loops: CDR1 SGHTA, CDR2 FQGNSA. The CDR3 covers 16 residues. The CDR3 coding sequence is TGTGCCAGCAGCACATATCCTTCCTCCAGAAACTATGGCTACACCTTC. It yields the protein CASSTYPSSRNYGYTF.

The chain links TRBV5-1 to TRBJ2-2; 10 bases are shared with TRBD2. CDR1 and CDR2 (germline): SGHRS, YFSETQ. J lost 2 bases, V lost 0 bases, and 7 bases had no gene match. This CDR3 has 18 amino acids. The CDR3 region has the DNA TGCGCCAGCAGCTTGGCCTCGTTAGCGGGAGGTAACACCGGGGAGCTGTTTTTT. Translation: CASSLASLAGGNTGELFF.

This chain joins TRBV5-1 and TRBJ2-6, with 11 nucleotides matching TRBD1. V gave up 3 bases and J gave up 0 bases; unmatched junction bases: 2. CDR1 and CDR2 (germline): SGHRS, YFSETQ. This CDR3 has 17 amino acids. The CDR3 protein is CASSWGTGGSGANVLTF. In DNA, the CDR3 is TGCGCCAGCAGCTGGGGGACAGGGGGCTCTGGGGCCAACGTCCTGACTTTC. Variable domain in full (rest from reference TRBV5-1 and TRBJ2-6): KAGVTQTPRYLIKTRGQQVTLSCSPISGHRSVSWYQQTPGQGLQFLFEYFSETQRNKGNFPGRFSGRQFSNSRSEMNVSTLELGDSALYLCASSWGTGGSGANVLTFGAGSRLTVL.

This chain joins TRBV11-2 and TRBJ1-2; 7 nucleotides line up with TRBD1. CDR1 and CDR2 from the germline V gene are SGHAT and FQNNGV. The junction had 2 bases not matched to a gene; V was cut back by 3 bases and J by 4 bases. The CDR3 covers 13 residues. The chain's CDR3 is CASSLDRLYGYTF. The CDR3, as DNA: TGTGCCAGCAGCTTGGACAGGCTCTATGGCTACACCTTC.

V is TRBV24-1 and J is TRBJ1-2; unclear D gene. V lost 2 bases to trimming and J lost 2 bases, with 8 bases between them. The CDR3 runs 14 residues. Germline loops: CDR1 KGHDR, CDR2 SFDVKD. The CDR3 nucleotides read TGTGCCACCAGTGATTCCGGGAGAAACTATGGCTACACCTTC. Translating gives CATSDSGRNYGYTF.

The chain links TRBV13 to TRBJ2-3, with unresolved D. Germline V gene data show CDR1 as PRHDT and CDR2 as FYEKMQ (reference sequence). CDR3 length: 13 amino acids. Trimming removed 5 bases from V and 4 bases from J, with 10 bases in between. DNA for the CDR3: TGTGCCAGCAGCCACAATAAAGCAGATACGCAGTATTTT. Protein product: CASSHNKADTQYF.

This clone is a singleton in its sample. This rearrangement joins TRBV30 to TRBJ1-6; TRBD1 aligns across 10 bases. The V gene's germline CDR1 is GTSNPN and CDR2 SVGIG (reference sequence). The CDR3 runs 14 residues. With V trimmed by 5 bases and J by 7 bases, 5 bases remained unmatched. The CDR3 loop is CAWETGGFNSPLHF. CDR3 DNA sequence: TGTGCCTGGGAGACAGGGGGCTTCAATTCACCCCTCCACTTT.

V gene TRBV2 combines with J gene TRBJ1-4; tentatively, D is TRBD1 (5 bases). V dropped 8 bases and J dropped 0 bases, with 10 bases sitting between them. The CDR3 loop spans 14 amino acids. CDR1 and CDR2 from the germline V gene are SNHLY and FYNNEI. CDR3 sequence (DNA): TGTGCCAGCCGGGACTTTGCAACTAATGAAAAACTGTTTTTT. Its protein is CASRDFATNEKLFF.

This clone was seen only a few times. The genes are TRBV2 and TRBJ2-7, with D possibly TRBD2 on 6 matching bases. V lost 6 bases and J lost 5, with 8 bases in between. CDR3 size: 11 residues. The V gene's germline CDR1 is SNHLY and CDR2 FYNNEI. CDR3 in amino acids: CASREGNEQYF. In DNA, the CDR3 is TGTGCCAGCAGGGAGGGGAACGAGCAGTACTTC.

J is TRBJ2-2 and V is TRBV6-5, with D perhaps TRBD1 (5 bases). Germline values: CDR1 MNHEY, CDR2 SVGAGI. V lost 6 bases, J lost 7 bases, and 15 bases lay in between. The CDR3 is 14 amino acids. Written as DNA, the CDR3 is TGTGCCAGCAGCCCCGTCCAGGGAATCGGGGAGCTGTTTTTT. Protein product: CASSPVQGIGELFF.